This T cell receptor (beta chain) was found in a study of T cell responses to AZD1222 COVID-19 vaccine. In germline, CDR1 is MNHEY, CDR2 SMNVEV (reference sequence). V lost 2 bases to trimming and J lost 5 bases, with 9 bases between them. The CDR3 spans 13 residues. For this clone: Its antigen is not identified.

Findings and limits, study-wide: Clonal diversity may have been underestimated in mostly white British donors. Seropositive status at baseline applied to only 6 or 7 AZD1222 recipients. The study sampled repertoires only after the peak T cell response.

Data came from immunoSEQ multiplex PCR; TCRdb stores just in-frame clones and leaves some out. Of around 140,000 clones listed, around 90% were seen once; the top ten hold about 5.4%. This receptor was obtained from an adult who received the MenACWY meningococcal vaccine as a control. J is TRBJ2-5 and V is TRBV27; D is unclear. Sequencing used peripheral blood, obtained 28 days after the second dose of the MenACWY control vaccine. CDR3 nucleotide sequence: TGTGCCAGCAGTTTACGTCGTGTGGAGACCCAGTACTTC. It yields the protein CASSLRRVETQYF.